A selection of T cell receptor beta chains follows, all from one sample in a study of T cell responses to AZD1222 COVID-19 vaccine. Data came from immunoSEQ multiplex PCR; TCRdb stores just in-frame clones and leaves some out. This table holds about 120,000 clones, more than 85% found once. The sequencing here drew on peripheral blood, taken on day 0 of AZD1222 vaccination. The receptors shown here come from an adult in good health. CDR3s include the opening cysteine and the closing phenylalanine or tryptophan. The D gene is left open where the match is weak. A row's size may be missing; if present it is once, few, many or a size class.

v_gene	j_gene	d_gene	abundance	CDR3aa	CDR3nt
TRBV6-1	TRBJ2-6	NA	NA	CASREEYESLPGANVLTF	TGTGCCAGCAGGGAAGAGTACGAATCTCTGCCTGGGGCCAACGTCCTGACTTTC
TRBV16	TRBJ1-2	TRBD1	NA	CASSQSGQGFGYTF	TGTGCCAGCAGCCAATCTGGACAGGGCTTTGGCTACACCTTC
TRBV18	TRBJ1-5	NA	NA	CASSPRDRFFGGHQPQHF	TGTGCCAGCTCACCACGGGACCGATTCTTTGGAGGGCATCAGCCCCAGCATTTT
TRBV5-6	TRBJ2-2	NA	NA	CASSLAAGELFF	TGTGCCAGCAGCTTGGCGGCCGGGGAGCTGTTTTTT
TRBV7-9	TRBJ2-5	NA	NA	CASSNRQIETQYF	TGTGCCAGCAGCAACCGACAAATAGAGACCCAGTACTTC
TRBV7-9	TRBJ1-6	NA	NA	CASSYAGGRNSPLHF	TGTGCCAGCAGCTACGCGGGGGGGAGAAATTCACCCCTCCACTTT
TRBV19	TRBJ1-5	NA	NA	CASGGAINSNQPQHF	TGTGCCAGTGGGGGGGCAATCAATAGCAATCAGCCCCAGCATTTT
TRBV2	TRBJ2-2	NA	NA	CASSVTSPGTGELFF	TGTGCCAGCAGTGTGACATCCCCGGGCACCGGGGAGCTGTTTTTT
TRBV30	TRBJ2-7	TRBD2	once	CAWSAPGRGTYEQYF	TGTGCCTGGAGCGCCCCAGGGCGGGGGACCTACGAGCAGTACTTC
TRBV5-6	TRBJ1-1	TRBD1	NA	CASSARTGRAEAFF	TGTGCCAGCAGCGCACGGACAGGGAGGGCTGAAGCTTTCTTT
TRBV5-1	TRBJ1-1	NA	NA	CASSLEGYNTEAFF	TGCGCCAGCAGCTTGGAGGGGTACAACACTGAAGCTTTCTTT
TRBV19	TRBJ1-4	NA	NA	CASSLTGGDEKLFF	TGTGCCAGTAGTCTAACAGGTGGGGATGAAAAACTGTTTTTT
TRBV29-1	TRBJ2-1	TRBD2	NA	CSVEGSGTSYNEQFF	TGCAGCGTTGAAGGGAGCGGGACCTCCTACAATGAGCAGTTCTTC
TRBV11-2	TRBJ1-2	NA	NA	CASSGIGALYGYTF	TGTGCCAGCAGCGGGATTGGGGCGCTTTATGGCTACACCTTC
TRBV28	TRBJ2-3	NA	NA	CASTSPGFGTDTQYF	TGTGCCAGCACCTCCCCGGGGTTTGGCACAGATACGCAGTATTTT
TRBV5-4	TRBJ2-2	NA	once	CASSLAWGVITGELFF	TGTGCCAGCAGCTTGGCCTGGGGAGTGATCACCGGGGAGCTGTTTTTT
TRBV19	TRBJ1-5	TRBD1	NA	CASTGTAFGSNQPQHF	TGTGCCAGTACCGGGACAGCGTTCGGGAGCAATCAGCCCCAGCATTTT
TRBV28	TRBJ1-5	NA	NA	CASRSDQGWNQPQHF	TGTGCCAGCAGAAGCGACCAGGGTTGGAACCAGCCCCAGCATTTT
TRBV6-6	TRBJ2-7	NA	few	CASSPRSPTQGIREQYF	TGTGCCAGCAGTCCCCGATCTCCAACCCAGGGCATACGCGAGCAGTACTTC
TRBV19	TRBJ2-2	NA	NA	CASPTTSNTGELFF	TGTGCCAGCCCGACTACCTCAAACACCGGGGAGCTGTTTTTT
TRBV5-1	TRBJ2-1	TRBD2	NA	CASSSLAGAYNEQFF	TGCGCCAGCAGCTCCCTAGCGGGAGCTTACAATGAGCAGTTCTTC
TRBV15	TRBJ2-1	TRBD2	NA	CATSRDPPGGSDPTYNEQFF	TGTGCCACCAGCAGAGATCCCCCCGGCGGGAGCGACCCCACTTACAATGAGCAGTTCTTC
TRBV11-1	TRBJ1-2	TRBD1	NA	CASSRTGGHEVYTF	TGTGCCAGCAGCCGGACAGGGGGCCATGAAGTCTACACCTTC
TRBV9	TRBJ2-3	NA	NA	CASSGDSDSTDTQYF	TGTGCCAGCAGCGGGGACTCCGATAGCACAGATACGCAGTATTTT
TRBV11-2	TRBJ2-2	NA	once	CASSLVGGGATGELFF	TGTGCCAGCAGCTTAGTAGGAGGGGGGGCCACCGGGGAGCTGTTTTTT
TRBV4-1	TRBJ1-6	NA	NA	CASSQEFISNSPLHF	TGCGCCAGCAGCCAAGAATTTATCTCAAATTCACCCCTCCACTTT
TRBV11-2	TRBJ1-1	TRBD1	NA	CASSLVMGQRATEAFF	TGTGCCAGCAGCTTAGTCATGGGACAGAGGGCCACTGAAGCTTTCTTT
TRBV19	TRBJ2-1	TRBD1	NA	CASSITPAGGAEDEQFF	TGTGCCAGTAGTATAACCCCTGCAGGGGGCGCTGAGGATGAGCAGTTCTTC
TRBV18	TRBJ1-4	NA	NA	CASSPPAASEKLFF	TGTGCCAGCTCACCACCGGCTGCGAGTGAAAAACTGTTTTTT
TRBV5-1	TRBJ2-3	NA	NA	CASSLKGVRDTQYF	TGCGCCAGCAGCTTAAAGGGGGTAAGGGATACGCAGTATTTT
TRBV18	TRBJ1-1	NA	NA	CASSPAGTEAFF	TGTGCCAGCTCCCCCGCGGGGACTGAAGCTTTCTTT
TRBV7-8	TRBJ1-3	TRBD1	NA	CASSLALGDRAGNTIYF	TGTGCCAGCAGCTTAGCGTTGGGAGACAGGGCTGGAAACACCATATATTTT
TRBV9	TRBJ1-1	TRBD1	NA	CASNPAGTGLNTEAFF	TGTGCCAGCAACCCCGCCGGGACAGGGTTGAACACTGAAGCTTTCTTT
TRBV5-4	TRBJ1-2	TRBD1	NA	CASSLGDRGYGYTF	TGTGCCAGCAGCCTAGGGGACAGGGGCTATGGCTACACCTTC